The 27 T cell receptor beta chains given below trace back to one sample, sequenced in a study of cytomegalovirus exposure and HLA in healthy donors. The data were produced by immunoSEQ multiplex PCR, yet TCRdb's version contains in-frame clones alone and is incomplete. The sample contains around 80,000 clones, about 96% of which appear only once. The sequenced material came from PBMCs. The source is a woman aged 18 to 35 in good health and CMV-seronegative.

This clone was seen only once. CDR3 DNA: TGTGCCAGCAGCAAAACGACTGACAGCTCCTACGAGCAGTACTTC. This gives the protein CASSKTTDSSYEQYF. This chain joins TRBV21-1 and TRBJ2-7; the D call of TRBD1 is as the table states it, not checked on the DNA. TRBV21-1 is an annotated pseudogene. The CDR3 extends over 15 amino acids.

The V call is TRBV11-2, the J call TRBJ2-1; possible D gene TRBD1, 5 bases. V was cut by 5 bases and J by 6 bases, with 23 bases left in between. Germline CDR1 is SGHAT and CDR2 is FQNNGV. The CDR3 loop spans 17 amino acids. The CDR3 region has the DNA TGTGCCAGCAGCGCAGAAGGGGTTAGTCATCGGTCCAATGAGCAGTTCTTC. Protein product: CASSAEGVSHRSNEQFF. Based on the CDR3 plus reference TRBV11-2 and TRBJ2-1, the full variable domain is EAGVAQSPRYKIIEKRQSVAFWCNPISGHATLYWYQQILGQGPKLLIQFQNNGVVDDSQLPKDRFSAERLKGVDSTLKIQPAKLEDSAVYLCASSAEGVSHRSNEQFFGPGTRLTVL.

V gene TRBV12-1 combines with J gene TRBJ2-3; the table's TRBD2 call for D was not verified on the DNA. TRBV12-1 is shown as a pseudogene. There are 17 residues in the CDR3. The CDR3 reads CASSRPRLAGGPDTQYF. Written as DNA, the CDR3 is TGTGCCAGCAGCAGACCTAGACTAGCGGGAGGGCCAGATACGCAGTATTTT.

The J gene is TRBJ1-1, the V gene TRBV18; maybe TRBD1 (5 bases). The CDR3 covers 14 residues. Germline CDR1 and CDR2: KGHSH and LQKENI. Between the trimmed V and J ends, which lost 1 base and 0 bases, there was a span of 6 bases. In DNA form, the CDR3 reads TGTGCCAGCTCACCACAGGGGATGAACACTGAAGCTTTCTTT. Its protein is CASSPQGMNTEAFF.

A few counts support this clone. The chain uses TRBV6-5 and TRBJ1-6, with D possibly being TRBD1 (6 bases). Germline V gene sequence: CDR1 MNHEY, CDR2 SVGAGI. V lost 6 bases and J 8 bases, leaving 17 bases between the germline ends. This CDR3 is 15 amino acids long. CDR3 nucleotides: TGTGCCAGCAGACCACAGGGAACCCCTCATTCACCCCTCCACTTT. It yields the protein CASRPQGTPHSPLHF.

This clone showed up just once. V and J are TRBV25-1 and TRBJ2-7; 7 nucleotides match TRBD1. Trimming took 6 bases from V and 2 from J; bases not matched to a gene: 4. The CDR3 has 13 residues. The V gene's germline CDR1 is MGHDK and CDR2 SYGVNS. The CDR3 region is CASRGQSAYEQYF. The CDR3 DNA follows: TGTGCCAGCAGGGGACAGTCAGCCTACGAGCAGTACTTC.

The rearrangement uses TRBV5-6 and TRBJ2-7; D unresolved. The CDR3 extends over 15 amino acids. Germline V gene lookup returns CDR1 SGHDT and CDR2 YYEEEE. Trimming shortened V by 4 bases and J by 0 bases, and 14 bases separated the two germline ends. The CDR3 coding sequence is TGTGCCAGCAGCCCATGGGCAGTCACCTCCTACGAGCAGTACTTC. This sequence encodes CASSPWAVTSYEQYF.

The chain links TRBV27 to TRBJ2-7, with D perhaps TRBD1 (6 bases). Trimming removed 6 bases at V and 5 bases at J, with 17 bases between. Looked up from germline, CDR1 is MNHEY and CDR2 is SMNVEV (reference sequence). The CDR3 is made up of 14 amino acids. This chain's CDR3 is CASRTQGLRNEQYF. In nucleotides, the CDR3 is TGTGCCAGCAGAACACAGGGCTTGAGAAACGAGCAGTACTTC.

This chain links TRBV27 with TRBJ2-7; no clear D gene. V was trimmed by 5 bases and J by 6 bases, leaving 8 bases between them. The CDR3 runs 11 residues. Germline V lookup: CDR1 MNHEY, CDR2 SMNVEV (reference sequence). CDR3 residues: CASSGAGEQYF. The DNA of the CDR3 is TGTGCCAGCAGTGGTGCCGGCGAGCAGTACTTC.

The J gene is TRBJ1-3, the V gene TRBV9, with D maybe TRBD1 (5 bases). Germline CDR1 is SGDLS and CDR2 is YYNGEE. This CDR3 has 19 amino acids. The V end lost 6 bases, the J end lost 0 bases, and 25 bases lay between the germline ends. Here the CDR3 DNA reads TGTGCCAGCATCCATAAAGCACAGGATTCCAGGCCCTCTGGAAACACCATATATTTT. The encoded protein is CASIHKAQDSRPSGNTIYF.

The rearrangement joins TRBV18 to TRBJ2-1, with D perhaps matching TRBD1 (5 bases). V was shortened by 1 base and J by 6 bases, with 19 bases between the two germline ends. Germline V gene sequence: CDR1 KGHSH, CDR2 LQKENI. This CDR3 has 17 residues. The CDR3: CASSPRMLAGSGNEQFF. CDR3 coding DNA: TGTGCCAGCTCACCACGTATGCTGGCAGGGTCTGGCAATGAGCAGTTCTTC.

This clone was observed a single time. The V and J genes are TRBV6-1 and TRBJ1-5, with TRBD1 matching 8 bases. V dropped 3 bases and J dropped 6; count of bases not matched to a gene: 7. The CDR3 covers 15 residues. Germline V CDR1 and CDR2: MNHNS, SASEGT. The CDR3 region has the DNA TGTGCCAGCAGTGATCGGACAGGGCTCGGTCAGCCCCAGCATTTT. This translates into CASSDRTGLGQPQHF.

This clone was picked up one time. The rearrangement joins TRBV30 to TRBJ2-5; unclear D gene. Per the germline V gene, CDR1 is GTSNPN and CDR2 is SVGIG (reference sequence). The V end lost 1 base, the J end lost 1 base, and 7 bases lay between the germline ends. The CDR3 loop spans 13 amino acids. The CDR3 protein is CAWSAQIQETQYF. In nucleotides, the CDR3 is TGTGCCTGGAGTGCCCAGATCCAAGAGACCCAGTACTTC.

V gene TRBV27 combines with J gene TRBJ1-1, with 7 bases identical to TRBD1. The ends lost 8 bases at V and 1 base at J; junction bases unmatched: 7. Germline values: CDR1 MNHEY, CDR2 SMNVEV (reference sequence). The CDR3 contains 14 residues. CDR3 protein: CASWRTGWNTEAFF. The CDR3 nucleotides are TGTGCCAGCTGGAGGACAGGCTGGAACACTGAAGCTTTCTTT.

The J gene is TRBJ1-5, the V gene TRBV6-1; 11 bases map to TRBD1. CDR1 MNHNS and CDR2 SASEGT come from the germline V gene. The J segment lost 6 bases and the V segment lost 7 bases, leaving 5 bases of the junction unmatched. The CDR3 covers 14 residues. The CDR3 sequence is CASTGQGGFQPQHF. The CDR3 coding sequence is TGTGCCAGCACGGGACAGGGGGGTTTTCAGCCCCAGCATTTT.

This chain uses TRBV27 with TRBJ2-4; 7 bases are shared with TRBD2. The CDR3 has 20 amino acids. After removal of 7 bases from V and 0 bases from J, the junction contained 21 bases not matched to a gene. Germline loops: CDR1 MNHEY, CDR2 SMNVEV (reference sequence). DNA of the CDR3: TGTGCCAGCATGAATGGCGGGAGAACCCTCCCCAATGTAGCCAAAAACATTCAGTACTTC. It specifies CASMNGGRTLPNVAKNIQYF.

This clone was counted a single time. This chain connects TRBV6-5 to TRBJ2-7; perhaps TRBD1 as D (6 bases). V lost 2 bases and J lost 2, with 7 bases in between. Per germline, CDR1 MNHEY and CDR2 SVGAGI. The CDR3 totals 13 residues. This chain's CDR3 is CASSYGGTYEQYF. The CDR3, as DNA: TGTGCCAGCAGTTACGGGGGCACCTACGAGCAGTACTTC.

The rearrangement uses TRBV11-2 and TRBJ2-7; 12 nucleotides match TRBD1. The germline V gene encodes CDR1 SGHAT and CDR2 FQNNGV. The V gene end was trimmed by 5 bases and the J gene end by 6 bases; junction bases not matched to a gene: 8. The CDR3 sequence is 15 residues long. The CDR3 DNA is TGTGCCAGCAGCGGCCCGGGACAGGGGGCTGTCGAGCAGTACTTC. This sequence encodes CASSGPGQGAVEQYF.

This rearrangement joins TRBV4-1 to TRBJ2-5, with D perhaps TRBD2 (7 bases). The CDR3 length is 15 residues. The V and J ends lost 1 base and 5 bases respectively, with 14 bases between them. From germline, CDR1 is MGHRA and CDR2 YSYEKL. The CDR3, as DNA: TGCGCCAGCAGCCAAGGGCCTGAGGGGGGGGAGACCCAGTACTTC. It encodes CASSQGPEGGETQYF.

The chain employs TRBV6-1 and TRBJ2-1; TRBD2 aligns across 8 bases. Germline V CDR1 and CDR2: MNHNS, SASEGT. The CDR3 length is 14 residues. V lost 7 bases and J lost 4; bases outside the gene matches: 6. CDR3 region: CASKSLAVYNEQFF. The DNA of the CDR3 is TGTGCCAGCAAATCACTAGCGGTGTACAATGAGCAGTTCTTC.

This chain connects TRBV13 to TRBJ2-1; 8 bases match TRBD2. Germline V gene lookup returns CDR1 PRHDT and CDR2 FYEKMQ (reference sequence). Unmatched junction bases numbered 7, after V lost 5 bases and J lost 4 bases. The CDR3 contains 15 residues. Written as DNA, the CDR3 is TGTGCCAGCAGCCCTTGGACTAGCAAATACAATGAGCAGTTCTTC. It yields the protein CASSPWTSKYNEQFF.

The chain carries TRBV7-8 and TRBJ2-2; 9 nucleotides match TRBD2. The CDR3 runs 18 residues. Germline V CDR1 and CDR2: SGHVS, FQNEAQ. V trimming: 3 bases; J trimming: 3 bases; junction bases outside the gene matches: 11. CDR3 nucleotide sequence: TGTGCCAGCAGCTTCAACCTGCGGGAGGGGGTTGACACCGGGGAGCTGTTTTTT. This translates into CASSFNLREGVDTGELFF.

V usage is TRBV4-1 and J usage is TRBJ2-3, with 7 bases identical to TRBD1. Germline trimming cut 1 base from V and 3 bases from J; bases unmatched to any gene: 4. This CDR3 spans 15 amino acids. Germline V gene data show CDR1 as MGHRA and CDR2 as YSYEKL. CDR3 nucleotides: TGCGCCAGCAGCCAAGTCGACAGGGATACAGATACGCAGTATTTT. Its translation is CASSQVDRDTDTQYF.

The rearrangement joins TRBV6-5 to TRBJ1-1, with D unclear. The V gene's germline CDR1 is MNHEY and CDR2 SVGAGI. Trimming took 7 bases from V and 7 from J, leaving 19 bases between them. The length of the CDR3 is 14 residues. The CDR3 DNA reads TGTGCCAGCACCAGTACTCCCCGACACGTTGAAGCTTTCTTT. This translates into CASTSTPRHVEAFF.

In the case of this clone: This sample includes further DNA sequences coding for the same CDR3. The chain has TRBV6-5 and TRBJ2-7, with 11 bases aligning to TRBD2. Trimming at V came to 0 bases and at J to 2 bases, leaving 0 bases not matched to a gene. The CDR3 has 15 residues. CDR1 and CDR2 from the germline V gene are MNHEY and SVGAGI. This CDR3 reads CASSYSTSGAYEQYF. Here the CDR3 DNA reads TGTGCCAGCAGTTACTCGACTAGCGGGGCCTACGAGCAGTACTTC.

The genes are TRBV28 and TRBJ2-7, with TRBD1 identical over 9 bases. V shed 7 bases and J 3 bases; nucleotides not matched to a gene: 10. The germline gives CDR1 MDHEN, CDR2 SYDVKM. CDR3 size: 15 residues. The CDR3 loop is CASIQQGARDYEQYF. DNA for the CDR3: TGTGCCAGCATCCAACAGGGGGCGCGAGACTACGAGCAGTACTTC.

J is TRBJ1-6 and V is TRBV6-6; 10 positions agree with TRBD1. Trimming cost V 5 bases and J 9 bases; bases outside gene matches: 4. CDR3 size: 14 residues. CDR1 MNHNY and CDR2 SVGAGI come from the germline V gene (reference sequence). In DNA, the CDR3 is TGTGCCAGCAGTGACAGGGGGCCCAGTTCACCCCTCCACTTT. Translating gives CASSDRGPSSPLHF.